This record concerns one T cell receptor (beta chain) sequence. In germline, CDR1 is SNHLY, CDR2 FYNNEI. This CDR3 has 20 amino acids. After removal of 5 bases from V and 0 bases from J, the junction contained 13 bases not matched to a gene. The data belong to a study of T cell changes during pregnancy in multiple sclerosis. Profiled with immunoSEQ multiplex PCR; TCRdb holds only in-frame clones, not every one. The data hold about 67,000 clones, with approximately 91% observed a single time. The chain combines TRBV2 with TRBJ2-3, with 14 bases fitting TRBD2. Sequencing was performed on peripheral blood, taken in the first trimester of pregnancy. The TCR was taken from a female donor with multiple sclerosis, enrolled in a pregnancy study. CDR3 nucleotide sequence: TGTGCCAGCAGTTATTTGACTAGCGGGAGGGTTCCCACTAGCACAGATACGCAGTATTTT. This gives the protein CASSYLTSGRVPTSTDTQYF.